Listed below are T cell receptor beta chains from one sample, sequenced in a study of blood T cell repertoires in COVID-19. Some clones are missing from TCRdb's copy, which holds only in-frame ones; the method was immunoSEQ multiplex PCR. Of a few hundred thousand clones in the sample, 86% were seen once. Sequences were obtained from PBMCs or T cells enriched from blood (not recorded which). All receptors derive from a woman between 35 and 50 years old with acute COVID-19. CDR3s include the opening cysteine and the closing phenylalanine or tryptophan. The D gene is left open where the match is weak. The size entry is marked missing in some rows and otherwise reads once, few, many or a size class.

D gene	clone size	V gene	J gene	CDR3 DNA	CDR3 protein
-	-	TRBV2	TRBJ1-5	TGTGCCAGCGCGTCAAGGGGCCAAAATCAGCCCCAGCATTTT	CASASRGQNQPQHF
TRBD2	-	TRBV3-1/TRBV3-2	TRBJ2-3	TGTGCCAGCTCTAGCGGGAGGGGCACAGATACGCAGTATTTT	CASSSGRGTDTQYF
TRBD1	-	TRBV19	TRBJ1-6	TGTGCCAGTAGTATACGACAGGGGGTGAGGGATTCACCCCTCCACTTT	CASSIRQGVRDSPLHF
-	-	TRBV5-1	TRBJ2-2	TGCGCCAGCAGCTTGGCCCCCGACTCGAGTCCCTCCGGGGAGCTGTTTTTT	CASSLAPDSSPSGELFF
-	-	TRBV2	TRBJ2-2	TGTGCCAGCAGTGTTACGAGCACCGGGGAGCTGTTTTTT	CASSVTSTGELFF
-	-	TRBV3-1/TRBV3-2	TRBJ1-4	TGTGCCAGCAGCCAAGATCCCCTCAAAGCAAAACTGTTTTTT	CASSQDPLKAKLFF
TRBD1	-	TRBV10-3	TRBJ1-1	TGTGCCATCAGCCGGGACAGGGGTTACACTGAAGCTTTCTTT	CAISRDRGYTEAFF
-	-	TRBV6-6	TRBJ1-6	TGTGCCAGCAGGGGCGACAGATATAATTCACCCCTCCACTTT	CASRGDRYNSPLHF
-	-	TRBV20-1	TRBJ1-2	TGCAGTGCTAGTCGGGGGACCTATGGCTACACCTTC	CSASRGTYGYTF
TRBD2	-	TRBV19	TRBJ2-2	TGTGCCAGCAGCGGGGGGTTTGGGTCCGGGGAGCTGTTTTTT	CASSGGFGSGELFF
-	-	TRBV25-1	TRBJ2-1	TGTGCCAGCAGTGGCTCTGGACAGGAGCAGTTCTTC	CASSGSGQEQFF
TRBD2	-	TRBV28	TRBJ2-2	TGTGCCACCCGGGGGAGGGTCAGGTCCGGGGAGCTGTTTTTT	CATRGRVRSGELFF
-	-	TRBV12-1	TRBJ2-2	TGTGCCACGCGCCCGGGGGGGACAGCGAACACCGGGGAGCTGTTTTTT	CATRPGGTANTGELFF
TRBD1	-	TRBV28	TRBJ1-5	TGTGCCAGCAGTTTACAGGACAGGGTGAATCAGCCCCAGCATTTT	CASSLQDRVNQPQHF
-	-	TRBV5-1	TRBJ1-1	TGCGCCAGCAGCTTGGGAGACATCGGCACTGAAGCTTTCTTT	CASSLGDIGTEAFF
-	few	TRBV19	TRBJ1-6	TGTGCCAGTAGGCCTCAGGGGAGCAATTCACCCCTCCACTTT	CASRPQGSNSPLHF
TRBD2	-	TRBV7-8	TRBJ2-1	TGTGCCAGCAGCCTGGGACTAGCGGGCACCCCTGTCGATGAGCAGTTCTTC	CASSLGLAGTPVDEQFF
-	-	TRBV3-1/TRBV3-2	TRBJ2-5	TGTGCCAGCAGAAACTTCCAAGAGACCCAGTACTTC	CASRNFQETQYF
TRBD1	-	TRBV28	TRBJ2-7	TGTGCCAGCAGTCCCTTGGACAGGGCATCAACCTACGAGCAGTACTTC	CASSPLDRASTYEQYF
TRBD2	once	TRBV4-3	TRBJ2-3	TGCGCCAGCAGCCAAGATAAGCGGGGGACTAATACGCAGTATTTT	CASSQDKRGTNTQYF
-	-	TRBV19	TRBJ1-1	TGTGCCAGTAGTATAGATGAACGCGGGACTGAAGCTTTCTTT	CASSIDERGTEAFF
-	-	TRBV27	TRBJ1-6	TGTGCCAGCAGTCCCAGTCTCCCTAATTCACCCCTCCACTTT	CASSPSLPNSPLHF
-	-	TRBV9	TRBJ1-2	TGTGCCAGCAGCGTAGGGACAGAGAAGACTAACTATGGCTACACCTTC	CASSVGTEKTNYGYTF
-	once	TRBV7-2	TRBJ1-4	TGTGCCAGCAGCTTAGTCGGGGGGCGCGAAGGTGAAAAACTGTTTTTT	CASSLVGGREGEKLFF
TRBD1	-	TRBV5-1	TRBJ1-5	TGCGCCAGCAGCTTGGACAGGGGTAATCAGCCCCAGCATTTT	CASSLDRGNQPQHF
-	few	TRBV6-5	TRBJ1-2	TGTGCCAGCAGTTACCTTCCTAACTATGGCTACACCTTC	CASSYLPNYGYTF